A selection of T cell receptor beta chains follows, all from one sample in a study of T cell responses to AZD1222 COVID-19 vaccine. Sequenced by immunoSEQ multiplex PCR; TCRdb stores in-frame clones only, minus some. The sample gives roughly 180,000 clones, about 91% of which show up once; 1.9% is in the top ten. The sample in question was peripheral blood, obtained on day 0 of AZD1222 vaccination. The source is an adult in good health. Both conserved end residues are trimmed from each CDR3.

j_gene,v_gene,CDR3aa
TRBJ2-1,TRBV4-3,ASSHSYGGAGSYNEQF
TRBJ2-7,TRBV11-3,ASNRPARTGRFGQY
TRBJ1-2,TRBV3-1/TRBV3-2,ASSQNRASGYGYT
TRBJ1-2,TRBV3-1/TRBV3-2,ASSPKGGVDYGYT
TRBJ2-5,TRBV4-3,ASSQGLGLEETQY
TRBJ2-7,TRBV6-2/TRBV6-3,ASSPRLAAYSYEQY
TRBJ2-1,TRBV6-4,ASSDMPRTSYDEQF
TRBJ1-2,TRBV3-1/TRBV3-2,ASSQDSGAPIGYT
TRBJ2-7,TRBV10-2,ASSPGGVHEQY
TRBJ1-2,TRBV12-3/TRBV12-4,ASSLTGTFGYT
TRBJ1-2,TRBV2,ASRTGTPYGYT
TRBJ2-3,TRBV15,ATSRDKGLAGTDTQY
TRBJ1-2,TRBV28,ASSFPDRGQGYT
TRBJ2-7,TRBV5-4,ASSLKDRIEQY
TRBJ1-6,TRBV5-1,ASSLGDSPLH
TRBJ1-6,TRBV4-1,ASSQVRGNSPLH
TRBJ2-3,TRBV9,ASSVDFTDTQY
TRBJ1-2,TRBV19,ASSDPAGTYGYT
TRBJ1-1,TRBV28,ASIEQGLAF
TRBJ2-4,TRBV5-6,ASKEGPASIQY
TRBJ1-1,TRBV20-1,SAPGRNAF
TRBJ2-3,TRBV13,ASSVDTQY
TRBJ2-4,TRBV7-2,ASSFDGLAKNIQY
TRBJ1-1,TRBV19,ASSIRGPNTEAF
TRBJ1-1,TRBV4-3,ASSHGQGMNTEAF
TRBJ1-1,TRBV6-4,ASSDSIGGRMRAF
TRBJ1-3,TRBV5-6,ASKPQVRNTIY
TRBJ2-1,TRBV4-3,ASSQEIAGGSYNEQF
TRBJ1-5,TRBV6-5,ASTLGTQPQH
TRBJ2-1,TRBV24-1,ATSDLRVSPPDEQF
TRBJ1-3,TRBV18,ASSLRDRGSGNTIY
TRBJ1-1,TRBV5-1,ASSRSSGTGGKNTEAF
TRBJ1-1,TRBV3-1/TRBV3-2,ASSQDDWTAPNTEAF
TRBJ2-7,TRBV5-1,ASSRSGQTYEQY
TRBJ2-1,TRBV29-1,SVEVPGMASGEQF
TRBJ2-3,TRBV6-5,ASSYSAGVTDTQY
TRBJ2-1,TRBV19,ASSKDNEQF
TRBJ2-7,TRBV18,ASSPTGDSYEQY
TRBJ1-4,TRBV4-3,ASSHGQGNEKLF
TRBJ1-1,TRBV6-5,ASRLAAKRRTEAF
TRBJ1-3,TRBV7-2,ASSLEPGSGNTIY
TRBJ2-1,TRBV27,ASSWGQGGNEQF
TRBJ1-5,TRBV9,ASSVGSRGDQPQH
TRBJ1-1,TRBV10-2,ASSESLRLITNTEAF